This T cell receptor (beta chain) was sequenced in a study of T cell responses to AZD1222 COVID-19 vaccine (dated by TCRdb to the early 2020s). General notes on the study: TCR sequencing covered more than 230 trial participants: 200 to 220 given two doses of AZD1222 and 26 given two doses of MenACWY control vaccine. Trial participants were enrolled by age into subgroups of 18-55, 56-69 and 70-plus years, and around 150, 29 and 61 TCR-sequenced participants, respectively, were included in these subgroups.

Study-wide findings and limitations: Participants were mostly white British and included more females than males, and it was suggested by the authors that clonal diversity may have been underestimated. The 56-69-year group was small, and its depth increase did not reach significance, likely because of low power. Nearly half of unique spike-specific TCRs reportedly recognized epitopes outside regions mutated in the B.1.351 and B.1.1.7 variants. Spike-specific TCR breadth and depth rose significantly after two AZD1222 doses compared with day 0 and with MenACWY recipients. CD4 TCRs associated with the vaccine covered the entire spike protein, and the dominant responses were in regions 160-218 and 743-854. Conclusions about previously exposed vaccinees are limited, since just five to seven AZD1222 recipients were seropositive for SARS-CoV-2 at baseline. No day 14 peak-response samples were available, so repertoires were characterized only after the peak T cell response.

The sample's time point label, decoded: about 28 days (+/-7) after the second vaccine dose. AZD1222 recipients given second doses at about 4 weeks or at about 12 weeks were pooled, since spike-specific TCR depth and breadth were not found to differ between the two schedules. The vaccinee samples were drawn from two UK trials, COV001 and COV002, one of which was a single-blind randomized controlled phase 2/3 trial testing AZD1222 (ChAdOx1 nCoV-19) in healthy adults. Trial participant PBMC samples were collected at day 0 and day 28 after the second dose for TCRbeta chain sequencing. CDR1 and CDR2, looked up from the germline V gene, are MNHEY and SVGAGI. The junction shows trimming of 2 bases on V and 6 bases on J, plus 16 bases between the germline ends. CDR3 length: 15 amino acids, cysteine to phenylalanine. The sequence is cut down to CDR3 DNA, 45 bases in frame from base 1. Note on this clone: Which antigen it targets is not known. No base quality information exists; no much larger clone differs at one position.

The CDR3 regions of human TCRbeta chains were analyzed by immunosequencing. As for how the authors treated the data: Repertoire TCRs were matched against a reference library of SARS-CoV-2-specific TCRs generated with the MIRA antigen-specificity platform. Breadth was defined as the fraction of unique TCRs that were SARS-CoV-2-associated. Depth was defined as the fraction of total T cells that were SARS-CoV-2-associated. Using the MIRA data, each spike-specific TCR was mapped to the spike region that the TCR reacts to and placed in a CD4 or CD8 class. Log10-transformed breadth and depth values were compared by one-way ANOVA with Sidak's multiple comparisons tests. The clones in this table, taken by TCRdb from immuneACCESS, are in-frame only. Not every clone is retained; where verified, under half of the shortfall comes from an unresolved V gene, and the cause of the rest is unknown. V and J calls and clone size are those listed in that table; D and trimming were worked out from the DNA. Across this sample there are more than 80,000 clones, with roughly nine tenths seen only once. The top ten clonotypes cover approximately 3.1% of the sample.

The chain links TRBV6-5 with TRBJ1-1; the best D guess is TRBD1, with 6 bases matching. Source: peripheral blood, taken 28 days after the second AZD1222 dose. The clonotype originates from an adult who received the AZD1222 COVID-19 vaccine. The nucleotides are TGTGCCAGCAGTTACGTTGAGGGGGTGAGGCCTGAAGCTTTCTTT. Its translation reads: CASSYVEGVRPEAFF.